These T cell receptor beta chains were read from a single sample in a study of cytomegalovirus exposure and HLA in healthy donors. The table came from immunoSEQ multiplex PCR; TCRdb's copy has only in-frame clones and leaves some out. The sample has around 120,000 clones; roughly four fifths are singletons. The sequenced sample was PBMCs. Source of these receptors: a male donor in good health and CMV-seropositive. Both conserved end residues are part of each CDR3. Fields, in order: D gene, clone size, J gene, V gene, CDR3 DNA, CDR3 protein. The D gene is left open where the match is weak. Expanded clones get a size class; other rows say once, few or many, or leave the size out.

>TRBD2|-|TRBJ2-3|TRBV7-2
TGTGCCAGCAGCTTATTCCCTGGGGGAGCGGGAGGTCCTACAGATACGCAGTATTTT
CASSLFPGGAGGPTDTQYF
>TRBD1|-|TRBJ1-4|TRBV18
TGTGCCAGCTCACCACCGGTAGCGGGGACAGGGGCAACTAATGAAAAACTGTTTTTT
CASSPPVAGTGATNEKLFF
>TRBD2|-|TRBJ2-7|TRBV27
TGTGCCAGCAGTTCCATCCATAGCGGGAGGGCCGGCGACGAGCAGTACTTC
CASSSIHSGRAGDEQYF
>TRBD2|-|TRBJ2-5|TRBV11-2
TGTGCCAGCAGCTTAGATAATAATGTGCGGGGAGGGCCCCAGTACTTC
CASSLDNNVRGGPQYF
>-|once|TRBJ1-5|TRBV28
TGTGCCAGCAGTTTATTAGACGGGAATGCTCAGCCCCAGCATTTT
CASSLLDGNAQPQHF
>TRBD1|-|TRBJ1-2|TRBV28
TGTGCCAGCAGTGAGGACAGGGGTCGAGTAGTAGGCTACACCTTC
CASSEDRGRVVGYTF
>TRBD1|-|TRBJ2-7|TRBV13
TGTGCCAGCAGCTTAATCGGGACAGGGGGGACCTACGAGCAGTACTTC
CASSLIGTGGTYEQYF
>TRBD2|-|TRBJ2-7|TRBV4-3
TGCGCCAGCAGCCAAGGGACTAGCGGGTTTTACGAGCAGTACTTC
CASSQGTSGFYEQYF
>TRBD2|-|TRBJ2-5|TRBV11-2
TGTGCCAGCAGCTCCCGGTATGGCCGGGAGGTAACTGAGACCCAGTACTTC
CASSSRYGREVTETQYF
>-|-|TRBJ1-4|TRBV19
TGTGCCAGTAGTTCGACAGGTGCAACTAATGAAAAACTGTTTTTT
CASSSTGATNEKLFF
>-|-|TRBJ2-7|TRBV9
TGTGCCAGCAGCGGGACAGTCGGCGAGCAGTACTTC
CASSGTVGEQYF
>-|-|TRBJ2-1|TRBV4-3
TGCGCCAGCAGCCAAGATCTGGCGGGCCTTACCTTCAATGAGCAGTTCTTC
CASSQDLAGLTFNEQFF
>-|-|TRBJ2-3|TRBV29-1
TGCAGCGTTAAGCAGGCTGAAGTGACAGATACGCAGTATTTT
CSVKQAEVTDTQYF
>TRBD1|-|TRBJ1-3|TRBV7-6
TGTGCCAGCAGCCCAGGGACAGGGGCTGGAAACACCATATATTTT
CASSPGTGAGNTIYF
>-|-|TRBJ1-5|TRBV25-1
TGTGCCAGCAGTGATAATCTGACGTGGGGACACCCTTGCCAGCATTTT
CASSDNLTWGHPCQHF
>-|-|TRBJ1-3|TRBV28
TGTGCCAGCAGTTTCAGGACTCCCTCTGGAAACACCATATATTTT
CASSFRTPSGNTIYF
>-|-|TRBJ2-2|TRBV27
TGTGCCAGCAGTTTAGATTTCGGGTCGTACACCGGGGAGCTGTTTTTT
CASSLDFGSYTGELFF
>-|-|TRBJ2-5|TRBV7-9
TGTGCCAGCAGCTTAGTGTCAGGAGGCCAAGAGACCCAGTACTTC
CASSLVSGGQETQYF
>TRBD1|-|TRBJ1-1|TRBV6-5
TGTGCCAGCAGTCCAGGGACAGGGGGCGCCGATGAAGCTTTCTTT
CASSPGTGGADEAFF
>-|-|TRBJ2-2|TRBV30
TGTGCCTGGAGTGTACTTCTGCGGGAGAACACCGGGGAGCTGTTTTTT
CAWSVLLRENTGELFF
>-|-|TRBJ2-2|TRBV27
TGTGCCAGCAGATCGGGATGGGCGAACACCGGGGAGCTGTTTTTT
CASRSGWANTGELFF
>TRBD2|-|TRBJ2-3|TRBV5-6
TGTGCCAGCGGGACTAGCGGGACCTACACGCAGTATTTT
CASGTSGTYTQYF
>-|-|TRBJ2-3|TRBV27
TGTGCCAGTAACCAGTCCGGGTTCACAGATACGCAGTATTTT
CASNQSGFTDTQYF
>TRBD1|-|TRBJ2-1|TRBV7-8
TGTGCCAGCAGCTTAGCGGGGACAGGGGGAGGGGAGCAGTTCTTC
CASSLAGTGGGEQFF
>TRBD2|-|TRBJ2-5|TRBV5-4
TGTGCCAGCAGCTTGGAGGCGGGGGTGGAAGAGACCCAGTACTTC
CASSLEAGVEETQYF
>-|-|TRBJ2-3|TRBV5-5
TGTGCCAGCAGCTTGGGCGGGGGCGAGGGCACAGATACGCAGTATTTT
CASSLGGGEGTDTQYF
>TRBD2|-|TRBJ2-3|TRBV7-3
TGTGCCAGCAGTCTTAGCGGGGACCCGGATACGCAGTATTTT
CASSLSGDPDTQYF
>TRBD1|-|TRBJ1-4|TRBV9
TGTGCCAGCAGCGGATCCGGGACAGGGCCAGGAAAACTGTTTTTT
CASSGSGTGPGKLFF
>-|few|TRBJ2-3|TRBV7-8
TGTGCCAGCAGCTTGGGAACAGGGCGCACAGATACGCAGTATTTT
CASSLGTGRTDTQYF
>TRBD1|-|TRBJ1-2|TRBV28
TGTGCCAGCAGTTCTGTATCCGGGACAGAGTATGGCTACACCTTC
CASSSVSGTEYGYTF
>-|-|TRBJ1-1|TRBV6-1
TGTGCCAGCAGCGTACAGGGTCTGTACACTGAAGCTTTCTTT
CASSVQGLYTEAFF
>TRBD1|-|TRBJ2-5|TRBV6-1
TGTGCCAGCAGTTTCGACAGGGCGAAGGAGACCCAGTACTTC
CASSFDRAKETQYF
>-|-|TRBJ1-4|TRBV6-6
TGTGCCAGCAGTCGAGACAGCGAAAAACTGTTTTTT
CASSRDSEKLFF
>TRBD1|-|TRBJ1-2|TRBV28
TGTGCCAGCAGAACCGGGACAGGGGTTTACTATGGCTACACCTTC
CASRTGTGVYYGYTF
>-|-|TRBJ2-5|TRBV27
TGTGCCAGCAGTCCGAGGGGGTCGAGGGAGCAGTACTTC
CASSPRGSREQYF
>-|-|TRBJ2-7|TRBV4-3
TGCGCCAGCAGCCAAGGGGTAGGGGTCGAGCAGTACTTC
CASSQGVGVEQYF
>TRBD1|-|TRBJ1-3|TRBV7-9
TGTGCCAGCAGCTGGGGGACAGGAGCTGGAAACACCATATATTTT
CASSWGTGAGNTIYF
>-|-|TRBJ2-1|TRBV18
TGTGCCAGCTCACCGGAGACAGGGAGGAATGAGCAGTTCTTC
CASSPETGRNEQFF
>-|-|TRBJ2-7|TRBV27
TGTGCCAGCAGTTTAGGGCGGACTCCCTCCTACGAGCAGTACTTC
CASSLGRTPSYEQYF
>TRBD1|-|TRBJ1-1|TRBV19
TGTGCCAGTAGTCCGGCGGGACACCAGGGGGTGAACACTGAAGCTTTCTTT
CASSPAGHQGVNTEAFF
>TRBD2|-|TRBJ2-3|TRBV5-1
TGCGCCAGCAGCCTCGGGTTGGGGACTAGCCCCGCAAGCACAGATACGCAGTATTTT
CASSLGLGTSPASTDTQYF
>TRBD1|-|TRBJ2-2|TRBV19
TGTGCCAGTAGGTTGGGACAGGGGGCAGGCGGGGAGCTGTTTTTT
CASRLGQGAGGELFF
>TRBD2|-|TRBJ2-1|TRBV18
TGTGCCAGCTCACCATCTAGCGGATCCTACAATGAGCAGTTCTTC
CASSPSSGSYNEQFF
>-|-|TRBJ2-1|TRBV19
TGTGCCAGTAGTACAGTGGGAGGCCTATACAATGAGCAGTTCTTC
CASSTVGGLYNEQFF
>TRBD1|few|TRBJ1-6|TRBV7-3
TGTGCCAGCAGCTTGACAGGGCAGAATTCACCCCTCCACTTT
CASSLTGQNSPLHF
>-|-|TRBJ1-4|TRBV6-1
TGTGCCAGCAGTGAAGGATTAGCAGGGGATGAAAAACTGTTTTTT
CASSEGLAGDEKLFF
>-|-|TRBJ1-1|TRBV7-2
TGTGCCAGCAGCTTACAAGGGGATCACACTGAAGCTTTCTTT
CASSLQGDHTEAFF
>TRBD1|-|TRBJ1-5|TRBV27
TGTGCCAGCAGCGTCAGGGGGCATCAGCCCCAGCATTTT
CASSVRGHQPQHF
>TRBD1|-|TRBJ1-3|TRBV5-4
TGTGCCAGCAGCTCTAAGACAGGGACTGGAAACACCATATATTTT
CASSSKTGTGNTIYF
>-|-|TRBJ1-1|TRBV28
TGTGCCAGCTGGCGGGGGCTTGGCGACACTGAAGCTTTCTTT
CASWRGLGDTEAFF
>-|-|TRBJ1-4|TRBV5-6
TGTGCCAGCAGCTTCAGGTTAACTAATGAAAAACTGTTTTTT
CASSFRLTNEKLFF
>-|-|TRBJ1-3|TRBV19
TGTGCCAGTACTTACAGGAACTCTGGAAACACCATATATTTT
CASTYRNSGNTIYF
>TRBD1|-|TRBJ2-7|TRBV30
TGTGCCTGGAGCAACAGGGGAACATACGAGCAGTACTTC
CAWSNRGTYEQYF
>TRBD1|-|TRBJ2-7|TRBV27
TGTGCCAGCAGTTTGGACAGGGAGAGGTTGGAGCAGTACTTC
CASSLDRERLEQYF
>-|few|TRBJ2-2|TRBV4-2
TGTGCCAGCAGCCAAGGGAGCCCAGCCGGGGAGCTGTTTTTT
CASSQGSPAGELFF
>-|-|TRBJ2-1|TRBV7-2
TGTGCCAGCAGCTTAGAATGGTCGGGTGCGGACAATGAGCAGTTCTTC
CASSLEWSGADNEQFF
>-|-|TRBJ2-2|TRBV11-3
TGTGCCAGCAGCCAGGGACAGAACACCGGGGAGCTGTTTTTT
CASSQGQNTGELFF